What follows are 21 T cell receptor beta chains derived from one specimen sequenced in a study of neoadjuvant anti-PD-1 for oral cavity cancer. Assay: immunoSEQ multiplex PCR; the TCRdb copy retains only in-frame clones and omits some. The table shows just over 14,000 clones, with 55% to 85% occurring only once. Material: PBMCs, obtained before nivolumab (anti-PD-1) treatment. All receptors come from a person between 40 and 79 years old with oral cavity squamous cell carcinoma.

This clone was observed a few times. The CDR3 protein is CASSLVNTEAFF. DNA of the CDR3: TGTGCCAGCAGCTTGGTGAACACTGAAGCTTTCTTT. The chain links TRBV7-9 to TRBJ1-1; D not resolved. Trimming shortened V by 3 bases and J by 0 bases, and 2 bases separated the two germline ends. CDR1 is SEHNR, CDR2 FQNEAQ, per germline (reference sequence). The CDR3 contains 12 residues. The entire variable domain, with the rest obtained from reference TRBV7-9 and TRBJ1-1, is as follows: DTGVSQNPRHKITKRGQNVTFRCDPISEHNRLYWYRQTLGQGPEFLTYFQNEAQLEKSRLLSDRFSAERPKGSFSTLEIQRTEQGDSAMYLCASSLVNTEAFFGQGTRLTVV.

The V and J genes are TRBV4-2 and TRBJ1-6; D remains unclear. The CDR3 runs 12 residues. Germline V gene lookup returns CDR1 LGHNA and CDR2 YNFKEQ. V was pared by 0 bases and J by 9 bases, with 3 bases between. CDR3: CASSQEVSPLHF. In nucleotides, the CDR3 is TGTGCCAGCAGCCAAGAGGTTTCACCCCTCCACTTT.

V usage is TRBV5-1 and J usage is TRBJ2-3; 12 bases are a match to TRBD2. J gave up 5 bases and V 4 bases, and 5 bases lay outside the gene matches. The CDR3 runs 15 residues. Germline CDR1 SGHRS, CDR2 YFSETQ. As DNA, the CDR3 is TGCGCCAGCAGCCGACTAGCGGGAGCGAGAGATACGCAGTATTTT. Protein: CASSRLAGARDTQYF.

The rearrangement links TRBV6-5 to TRBJ1-5, with no clear D. The CDR3 length is 15 residues. CDR1 and CDR2 from the germline V gene are MNHEY and SVGAGI. The V gene lost 3 bases and the J gene lost 11 bases, with 20 bases spanning the gap. The CDR3 here is CASSYDGSGHGAQHF. The CDR3 region has the DNA TGTGCCAGCAGTTATGACGGGAGCGGGCACGGGGCCCAGCATTTT.

The chain joins TRBV11-2 to TRBJ2-1; D call uncertain. The V gene's germline CDR1 is SGHAT and CDR2 FQNNGV. The CDR3 is 12 amino acids. Trimming left V 1 base short and J 7 bases short, with 5 bases between. The CDR3 DNA reads TGTGCCAGCAGCTTAGGTTTGAATGAGCAGTTCTTC. This translates into CASSLGLNEQFF.

This chain joins TRBV7-9 and TRBJ2-2, with 10 bases fitting TRBD1. V shed 5 bases, J shed 0 bases, and the junction held 6 bases outside the gene matches. The CDR3 extends over 17 amino acids. The germline V gene encodes CDR1 SEHNR and CDR2 FQNEAQ (reference sequence). The CDR3 DNA is TGTGCCAGCAGCCCGGGACAGGGGTCTTCGAACACCGGGGAGCTGTTTTTT. Translating it yields CASSPGQGSSNTGELFF.

CDR3 protein: CASSWRGSSYEQYF. The CDR3 DNA reads TGCGCCAGCAGTTGGAGGGGCAGCTCCTACGAGCAGTACTTC. V is TRBV5-1 and J is TRBJ2-7, with a weak D call TRBD2 (6 bases). V shed 5 bases and J shed 0 bases, with 12 bases lying between them. The CDR3 has 14 residues. Per germline, CDR1 SGHRS and CDR2 YFSETQ.

In its sample, this clone was seen a few times. The J gene is TRBJ2-2, the V gene TRBV28, with 7 bases matching TRBD2. V lost 8 bases to trimming and J lost 7 bases; unmatched junction nucleotides: 7. This CDR3 is 13 amino acids long. Germline assignment: CDR1 MDHEN and CDR2 SYDVKM. As DNA, the CDR3 is TGTGCCAGCGGGGGAGGGGCTATCGGGGAGCTGTTTTTT. The encoded protein is CASGGGAIGELFF.

The genes are TRBV5-4 and TRBJ2-7; 13 positions agree with TRBD2. The CDR3 runs to 13 residues. After removal of 4 bases from V and 8 bases from J, the junction contained 3 bases not matched to a gene. Germline V gene data show CDR1 as SGHNT and CDR2 as YYREEE (reference sequence). CDR3 nucleotide sequence: TGTGCCAGCAGCCAGGGACTAGCGGGAAAGCAGTACTTC. Protein sequence: CASSQGLAGKQYF.

The rearrangement uses TRBV7-9 and TRBJ1-3; tentative D call: TRBD1 (5 bases). Germline V gene lookup returns CDR1 SEHNR and CDR2 FQNEAQ (reference sequence). V lost 2 bases and J lost 8, with 13 bases in between. This CDR3 has 14 residues. The DNA for the CDR3 is TGTGCCAGCAGCTTAAGCAGGGCCCGGGACACCATATATTTT. It translates to CASSLSRARDTIYF.

Concerning this clone itself: Sequence at one end of the junction differs from germline and may be a read error. V and J are TRBV5-1 and TRBJ2-5; 8 bases are a match to TRBD1. The CDR3 length is 15 residues. Germline CDR1 reads SGHRS; CDR2 reads YFSETQ. CDR3 in amino acids: CASSVRTGRQVTQYF. The DNA for the CDR3 is TGCGCCAGCAGCGTGCGGACAGGGCGGCAAGTGACCCAGTACTTC.

This clone has only a few counts. V gene TRBV5-1 combines with J gene TRBJ2-5; D is undetermined. Trimming cost V 4 bases and J 3 bases, with 13 bases left between them. Germline V gene data show CDR1 as SGHRS and CDR2 as YFSETQ. CDR3 length equals 14 residues. The CDR3 loop reads CASSPPALKETQYF. DNA of the CDR3: TGCGCCAGCAGCCCGCCCGCCCTCAAAGAGACCCAGTACTTC.

The chain recombines TRBV19 with TRBJ2-3, with a possible D match to TRBD1 (5 bases). CDR1 and CDR2 (germline): LNHDA, SQIVND (reference sequence). With 7 bases removed from V and 0 bases from J, the gap between germline ends came to 14 bases. This CDR3 comprises 15 residues. Written as DNA, the CDR3 is TGTGCCAGTATGGGAAGACAGAGGAGCACAGATACGCAGTATTTT. It translates to CASMGRQRSTDTQYF. Based on the CDR3 plus reference TRBV19 and TRBJ2-3, the full variable domain is DGGITQSPKYLFRKEGQNVTLSCEQNLNHDAMYWYRQDPGQGLRLIYYSQIVNDFQKGDIAEGYSVSREKKESFPLTVTSAQKNPTAFYLCASMGRQRSTDTQYFGPGTRLTVL.

This clone was observed a single time. This chain links TRBV29-1 with TRBJ2-1; D is uncertain. Germline CDR1 reads SQVTM; CDR2 reads ANQGSEA. Trimming pared 6 bases from V and 2 bases from J, leaving 8 bases between. The CDR3 extends over 12 amino acids. The CDR3 reads CSVDLTYNEQFF. DNA for the CDR3: TGCAGCGTCGACCTAACCTACAATGAGCAGTTCTTC.

This clone turned up a few times. This chain joins TRBV9 and TRBJ2-3; no clear D. Germline-derived CDR1 and CDR2 are SGDLS and YYNGEE. V lost 0 bases to trimming and J lost 2 bases, with 4 bases between them. This CDR3 is built from 13 residues. CDR3 sequence reads: CASSVDSTDTQYF. CDR3 in DNA: TGTGCCAGCAGCGTAGATTCCACAGATACGCAGTATTTT.

This chain joins TRBV9 and TRBJ2-3; D is tentatively TRBD1 or TRBD2 (5 bases each). The CDR3 sequence is 16 residues long. From germline, CDR1 is SGDLS and CDR2 YYNGEE. V was cut by 4 bases and J by 2 bases, with 17 bases left in between. CDR3 DNA sequence: TGTGCCAGCAGCCGGGACCACCTCTCATACACAGATACGCAGTATTTT. This codes for CASSRDHLSYTDTQYF.

The chain joins TRBV7-3 to TRBJ2-1; 8 bases align to TRBD1. Trimming at V came to 5 bases and at J to 4 bases, leaving 4 bases not matched to a gene. CDR1 and CDR2 (germline): SGHTA, FQGTGA. CDR3 length: 14 amino acids. CDR3 bases: TGTGCCAGCAGCAAGGGACAGGCGTACAATGAGCAGTTCTTC. Encoded protein: CASSKGQAYNEQFF.

The chain couples TRBV6-5 to TRBJ2-7, with TRBD2 matching over 7 bases. The CDR3 loop spans 13 amino acids. V was clipped by 8 bases and J by 3 bases; unmatched bases: 7. The V gene's germline CDR1 is MNHEY and CDR2 SVGAGI. For the CDR3, the DNA is TGTGCCAGCCACAAATGGGGGGGCTACGAGCAGTACTTC. This gives the protein CASHKWGGYEQYF.

This clone came up once. The CDR3: CSVVAGGSDTQYF. The CDR3, as DNA: TGCAGCGTTGTAGCGGGGGGGTCAGATACGCAGTATTTT. J is TRBJ2-3 and V is TRBV29-1; 11 bases are a match to TRBD2. In germline, CDR1 is SQVTM, CDR2 ANQGSEA. With 4 bases clipped from V and 4 bases from J, the junction kept 1 base outside the gene matches. The length of the CDR3 is 13 residues.

Concerning this clone itself: At one of its ends the junction is not consistent with the germline gene, which may arise from a read error. The CDR3 is CLLGEGYEQYF. The CDR3 nucleotides read TGCCTTCTGGGGGAGGGATACGAGCAGTACTTC. The gene calls are TRBV9 and TRBJ2-7; TRBD2 agrees at 7 bases. CDR3 length equals 11 residues. Germline V lookup: CDR1 SGDLS, CDR2 YYNGEE.

The genes are TRBV11-2 and TRBJ2-7; D is perhaps TRBD2 (6 bases). Germline V lookup: CDR1 SGHAT, CDR2 FQNNGV. The CDR3 runs to 12 residues. Trimming took off 5 bases at V and 3 bases at J, with 8 bases between the two ends. CDR3 sequence (DNA): TGTGCCAGCAGCGAGACTAGCTACGAGCAGTACTTC. Protein sequence: CASSETSYEQYF.